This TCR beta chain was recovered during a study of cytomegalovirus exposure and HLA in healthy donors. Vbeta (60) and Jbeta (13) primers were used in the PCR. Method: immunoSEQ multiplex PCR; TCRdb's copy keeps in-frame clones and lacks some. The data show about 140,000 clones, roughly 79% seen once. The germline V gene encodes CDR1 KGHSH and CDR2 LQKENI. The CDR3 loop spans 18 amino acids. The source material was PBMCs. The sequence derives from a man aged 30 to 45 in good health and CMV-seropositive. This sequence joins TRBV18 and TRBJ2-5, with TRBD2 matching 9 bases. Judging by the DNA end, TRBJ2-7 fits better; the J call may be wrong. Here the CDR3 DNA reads TGTGCCAGCTCACCTGCCTTAACTTTAGCGGGAGATCGAGACGAGCAGTACTTC. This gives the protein CASSPALTLAGDRDEQYF.